This T cell receptor (beta chain) was identified during a study of CD8+ T cells in alopecia areata. The treatment here: oral pan-JAK inhibitor, 5-10 mg twice daily. Lesional scalp punch biopsies and peripheral blood were collected from alopecia areata patients. This clone was counted only a few times. What it binds is not known. The CDR3 covers 13 residues. The J segment lost 7 bases and the V segment lost 7 bases, leaving 11 bases of the junction unmatched. Germline V gene sequence: CDR1 SQVTM, CDR2 ANQGSEA. Once RNA had been extracted, it was reverse transcribed into cDNA to act as the sequencing template. The repertoire was sequenced with immunoSEQ multiplex PCR; TCRdb's copy has only in-frame clones and lacks some. The data contain around 170,000 clones, approximately 50% of them seen just once; the ten biggest clones take up around 9.1%. Study-level points and caveats: Tofacitinib yielded significantly lower scalp clonality and fewer expanded CD8+ clones among the top 100.

The clonotype comes from a human donor with alopecia areata. Material: CD8+ T cells sorted from blood, obtained at week 52, from a patient treated with tofacitinib. The chain combines TRBV29-1 with TRBJ1-1; TRBD1 aligns across 8 bases. The CDR3 bases are TGCAGCGACTCGTTAACAGGGGGTGATGAAGCTTTCTTT. This codes for CSDSLTGGDEAFF.